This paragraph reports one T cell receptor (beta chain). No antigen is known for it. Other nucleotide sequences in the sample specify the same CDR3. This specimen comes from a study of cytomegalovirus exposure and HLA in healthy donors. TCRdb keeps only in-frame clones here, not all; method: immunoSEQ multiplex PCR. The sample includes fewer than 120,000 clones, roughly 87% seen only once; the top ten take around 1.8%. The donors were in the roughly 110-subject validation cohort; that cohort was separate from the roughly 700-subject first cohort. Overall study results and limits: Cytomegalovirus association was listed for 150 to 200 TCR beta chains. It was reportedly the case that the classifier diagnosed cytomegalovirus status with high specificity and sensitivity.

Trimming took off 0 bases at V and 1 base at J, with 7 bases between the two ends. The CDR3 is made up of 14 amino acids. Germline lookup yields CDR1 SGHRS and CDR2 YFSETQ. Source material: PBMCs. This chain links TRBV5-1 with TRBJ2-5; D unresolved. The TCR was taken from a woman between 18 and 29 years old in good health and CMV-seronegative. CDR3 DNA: TGCGCCAGCAGCTTGGGGCAGGTCCAAGAGACCCAGTACTTC. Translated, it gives CASSLGQVQETQYF.